This is a list of T cell receptor beta chains from one sample in a study of blood T cells in healthy people across ages. One entry per CDR3 protein results from TCRdb running MiXCR on the 5' RACE reads. The sample has about 1.8 million distinct CDR3 sequences, roughly 50% seen once; the top ten hold roughly 2%. Source material: blood. The receptor source for this set is a woman in her 40s in good health. The CDR3 runs from the conserved cysteine through the conserved F or W. The order of the fields is D gene, J gene, V gene, clone size, CDR3 DNA, CDR3 protein. The D gene is left open where the match is weak. The size field is filled for only some rows; it gives once, few, many or a size class.

TRBD2	TRBJ2-1	TRBV6-6	few	TGTGCCAGCATACAAACTAGCGTTAGGTACAATGAGCAGTTCTTC	CASIQTSVRYNEQFF
TRBD1	TRBJ2-3	TRBV3-1	-	TGTGCCAGCAGCCAAGATCGACAGGGGGACTTTGTGGCAGATACGCAGTATTTT	CASSQDRQGDFVADTQYF
-	TRBJ1-2	TRBV19	-	TGTGCCAGACAAGCCTGCCAGGTGGGATATGGCTACACCTTC	CARQACQVGYGYTF
-	TRBJ2-7	TRBV12-3/TRBV12-4	-	TGTGCCAGCAGTGTAACGGGGGGCAATGAGCAGTACTTC	CASSVTGGNEQYF
TRBD1	TRBJ1-6	TRBV5-1	-	TGCGCCAGTGGGACAGACTCACCCCTCCACTTT	CASGTDSPLHF
-	TRBJ2-3	TRBV14	-	TGTGCCAGCAGCCTCTCAATATTGACAGGCGTGGATACGCAGTATTTT	CASSLSILTGVDTQYF
-	TRBJ2-3	TRBV7-2	few	TGTGCCAGCAGCTTAGGGGGGACTCAAACGGATACGCAGTATTTT	CASSLGGTQTDTQYF
TRBD2	TRBJ2-1	TRBV5-1	-	TGCGCCAGCAGCTTGTCGCGCGGGGGGGTTAACAATGAGCAGTTCTTC	CASSLSRGGVNNEQFF
TRBD1	TRBJ2-7	TRBV5-1	-	TGCGCCAGCAGCACGACTCGGACAGGCTTGGAGATCCAGTACTTC	CASSTTRTGLEIQYF
TRBD1	TRBJ2-3	TRBV7-6	-	TGTGCCAGCAGCAGGGACAGTGTCACAGATACGCAGTATTTT	CASSRDSVTDTQYF
-	TRBJ2-3	TRBV29-1	few	TGCAGCGTTGGCAAGGTGGGACAACAACCAGATACGCAGTATTTT	CSVGKVGQQPDTQYF
-	TRBJ1-2	TRBV28	few	TGTGCCAGCAGCGAAACCAGGGTTTATGGCTACACCTTC	CASSETRVYGYTF
-	TRBJ1-6	TRBV12-3/TRBV12-4	-	TGTGCCAGCAGTGGTCTACAGGGAGGGAATTCACCCCTCCACTTT	CASSGLQGGNSPLHF
-	TRBJ1-1	TRBV20-1	once	TGCAGACCCGAAGGGCTTGAAGCTTTCTTT	CRPEGLEAFF
TRBD2	TRBJ2-1	TRBV7-2	-	TGTGCCAGCACCGGTGATAGAGCGGGAGAGACCCAGTTCTTC	CASTGDRAGETQFF
-	TRBJ2-1	TRBV7-3	once	TGTGCCAGCAGCTTAATGTCAGGCAATGAGCGGTTCTTC	CASSLMSGNERFF
-	TRBJ2-5	TRBV9	-	TGTGCCAGCAGCGTAGATACAGGGCCCGAGACCCAGTACTTC	CASSVDTGPETQYF
-	TRBJ2-2	TRBV7-2	-	TGTGCCAGCAGCTTAGAGAGATGGAACACCGGGGAGCTGTTTTTT	CASSLERWNTGELFF
-	TRBJ2-1	TRBV28	-	TGTGCCAGCAGAGCTGCGGGGCGGGGAGATTACAATGAGCAGTTCTTC	CASRAAGRGDYNEQFF
-	TRBJ2-4	TRBV7-9	-	TGTGCCAGCAGCTTGGGGGGATTGTACAACCTAGCCAAAAACATTCAGTACTTC	CASSLGGLYNLAKNIQYF
-	TRBJ1-4	TRBV4-2	-	TGTGCCAGCAGCCAAGATGAGGGGTTTACTAATGAAAAACTGTTTTTT	CASSQDEGFTNEKLFF
-	TRBJ2-1	TRBV29-1	few	TGCAGCGTTGACTCCAAGGGGAGTCCCAACCTCAATGAGCAGTTCTTC	CSVDSKGSPNLNEQFF
-	TRBJ1-1	TRBV7-2	-	TGTGCCAGTGCTAGGACGGCGAACACTGAAGCTTTCTTT	CASARTANTEAFF
TRBD1	TRBJ2-7	TRBV6-5	-	TGTGCCAGCAGTTTCGGACAGGGGGTCCTCAACGAGCAGTACTTC	CASSFGQGVLNEQYF
-	TRBJ2-7	TRBV7-2	-	TGTGCCAGCAGCATAAAAACAGGTAGTGGGGAGCAGTACTTC	CASSIKTGSGEQYF
-	TRBJ1-6	TRBV20-1	few	TGCAGTGCTGGATTAGACAGGCATTCACCCCTCCACTTT	CSAGLDRHSPLHF
-	TRBJ1-4	TRBV5-1	-	TGCGCCAGCAGCTTGGGCGGCGGGAAGCATGAAAAACTGTTTTTT	CASSLGGGKHEKLFF
-	TRBJ1-4	TRBV20-1	few	TGCAGTGCAGAACACCGAACTAATGAAAAACTGTTTTTT	CSAEHRTNEKLFF
TRBD2	TRBJ2-7	TRBV27	-	TGTGCCAGCAGCAAAGGTCTAGCGGGGGGGCCCCACGAGCAGTACTTC	CASSKGLAGGPHEQYF
TRBD1	TRBJ2-5	TRBV5-1	few	TGCGCCAGCAGCTCAGGGGGCTCGGTGATTGAGACCCAGTACTTC	CASSSGGSVIETQYF
TRBD2	TRBJ2-1	TRBV4-3	few	TGCGCCAGCAGCCAAGATAGCGGGATGTCCTACAATGAGCAGTTCTTC	CASSQDSGMSYNEQFF
TRBD2	TRBJ2-1	TRBV4-1	-	TGCGCCAGCAGCCAGGCGCTGCGGGGGATCGACAATGAGCAGTTCTTC	CASSQALRGIDNEQFF
-	TRBJ2-7	TRBV28	many	TGTGCCACCCCGGGTAAGGGGAGTAACGAGCAGTACTTC	CATPGKGSNEQYF
-	TRBJ2-5	TRBV9	-	TGTGCCAGCAGCGCGGTAGGAATGGGCTATCAAGAGACCCAGTACTTC	CASSAVGMGYQETQYF
-	TRBJ1-2	TRBV3-1	-	TGTGCCAGCAGCCCGAACAGGGAAAACTATGGCTACACCTTC	CASSPNRENYGYTF
-	TRBJ1-2	TRBV7-2	-	TGTGCCAGCAGCTTAGGTTACGGATCCTCGGGCTACACCTTC	CASSLGYGSSGYTF
-	TRBJ1-6	TRBV7-2	few	TGTGCCAGCAGCCCCGATGGGGGGTATTCACCCCTCCACTTT	CASSPDGGYSPLHF
TRBD1	TRBJ1-6	TRBV7-9	-	TGTGCCCACCCTAGCGGACAGGGGGCTAATTCACCCCTCCACTTT	CAHPSGQGANSPLHF
-	TRBJ2-1	TRBV6-2/TRBV6-3	-	TGTGCCAGCACCAGTTTACAGTTGCAGTTCTTC	CASTSLQLQFF
-	TRBJ2-3	TRBV20-1	-	TGCAGTGCTCGTCGGAGCGGAGCCACAGATACGCAGTATTTT	CSARRSGATDTQYF
TRBD1	TRBJ2-7	TRBV7-2	few	TGTGCCAGCAGCCGTGGGACAGGCAACTACGAGCAGTACTTC	CASSRGTGNYEQYF
-	TRBJ1-5	TRBV20-1	-	TGCAGTGCTAGGTCGAGGGGTAGGAGCAATCAGCCCCAGCATTTT	CSARSRGRSNQPQHF
-	TRBJ2-7	TRBV6-2/TRBV6-3	-	TGTGCCAGCACCAGGGAGGACGAGCAGTACTTC	CASTREDEQYF
TRBD1	TRBJ1-1	TRBV7-2	-	TGTGCCAGCAGCACGGGACAGGGGGCGATCACTGAAGCTTTCTTT	CASSTGQGAITEAFF
TRBD1	TRBJ1-2	TRBV5-1	-	TGCGCCAGCAGCTTTGGGACAGTGGGCGGCTACACCTTC	CASSFGTVGGYTF
-	TRBJ2-1	TRBV6-1	-	TGTGCCAGCAGTGGGGAATCTTGGAGACCATACAATGAGCAGTTCTTC	CASSGESWRPYNEQFF
-	TRBJ1-2	TRBV25-1	-	TGTGCCAGCAGTGAAGTCCAGGTTACGGGCTACACCTTC	CASSEVQVTGYTF
-	TRBJ2-5	TRBV4-3	-	TGCGCCAGCAGCCAAGCCCCCCTGGCGACCCAGTACTTC	CASSQAPLATQYF
-	TRBJ1-5	TRBV29-1	few	TGCAGCGTGATTCAGGGTAGCAATCAGCCCCAGCATTTT	CSVIQGSNQPQHF
TRBD1	TRBJ2-7	TRBV20-1	-	TGCAGTGCTAAAAGACAGGGGCTCGACGAGCAGTACTTC	CSAKRQGLDEQYF
TRBD2	TRBJ2-7	TRBV7-8	-	TGTGCCAGCAGCTCTAGCAGCGGGAGCTCCTACGAGCAGTACTTC	CASSSSSGSSYEQYF
TRBD2	TRBJ2-1	TRBV11-2	-	TGTGCCAGCAGCGGGAGCGGGGGGGCCATTTTTGAGCAGTTCTTC	CASSGSGGAIFEQFF
TRBD2	TRBJ2-3	TRBV4-1	-	TGCGCCAGCAGCCAAGATGGGGGACTAGCGGGAGGGACACCAGATACGCAGTATTTT	CASSQDGGLAGGTPDTQYF
-	TRBJ2-1	TRBV7-2	-	TGTGCCAGCAGCTTAAGGGCGGCCTCCACCAATGAGCAGTTCTTC	CASSLRAASTNEQFF
-	TRBJ1-6	TRBV9	-	TGTGCCAGCAGCGTAACTCAGATCCCGAATTCACCCCTCCACTTT	CASSVTQIPNSPLHF
TRBD1	TRBJ2-7	TRBV20-1	-	TGCAGTGCTAGACCAACAGGACAGGGCTTGCGCGAGCAGTACTTC	CSARPTGQGLREQYF
-	TRBJ2-1	TRBV4-3	once	TGCGCCAGCAGCCAATCCCCAACCTCCGGGACCCTACTAGTGGGTGAGCAGTTCTTC	CASSQSPTSGTLLVGEQFF
-	TRBJ1-2	TRBV4-1	few	TGCGCCAGCAGCTACACTCCAGGAGGCGGGTATGGCTACACCTTC	CASSYTPGGGYGYTF
-	TRBJ2-5	TRBV7-9	-	TGTGCCAGCTTACTAGCAGGGGGACCCGAGGGAGAGACCCAGTACTTC	CASLLAGGPEGETQYF
-	TRBJ2-7	TRBV28	-	TGTGCCAGCAGCCCCTCCCGGGACGACTCCTACGAGCAGTACTTC	CASSPSRDDSYEQYF